This TCR beta chain was sequenced during a study of vaccination and CD4 T cells after COVID-19. Looking at the study overall: The interval from dose two to post-vaccine sampling had a median of about 72 days, and it ranged from 14 to 241. The study, taken as a whole, reports: Researchers report that a median approximately 90% of reactive clones in convalescent patients surfaced only post-vaccination. Median SARS-CoV-2-reactive clonotype numbers rose nonsignificantly, roughly 21 to 38.

Cultured CD4+ T-cell DNA underwent Oncomine TCR Beta short-read sequencing. From the PCR reads, TCRdb called clonotypes with MiXCR, one entry per CDR3 protein. The table records about 15,000 distinct CDR3 sequences, about four fifths of them present only once. Worth noting for this clonotype: The antigen remains unidentified.

Treatment of the sample: roughly 10-day PBMC culture with coronavirus spike peptide pools or control peptides (ViraFEST assay). The starting material was CD4+ T cells from blood, cultured in vitro, obtained after SARS-CoV-2 vaccination. The TCR originated in a human donor who received a COVID-19 vaccine.

The CDR3 reads CASRPMTGGGYGYTF. The CDR3 DNA is TGTGCCAGCAGACCTATGACAGGGGGCGGCTATGGCTACACCTTC. The gene calls are TRBV6-1 and TRBJ1-2; 10 bases line up with TRBD1. CDR1 is MNHNS, CDR2 SASEGT, per germline. Trimming removed 6 bases from V and 4 bases from J; junction bases left unmatched: 8. The CDR3 has 15 amino acids.